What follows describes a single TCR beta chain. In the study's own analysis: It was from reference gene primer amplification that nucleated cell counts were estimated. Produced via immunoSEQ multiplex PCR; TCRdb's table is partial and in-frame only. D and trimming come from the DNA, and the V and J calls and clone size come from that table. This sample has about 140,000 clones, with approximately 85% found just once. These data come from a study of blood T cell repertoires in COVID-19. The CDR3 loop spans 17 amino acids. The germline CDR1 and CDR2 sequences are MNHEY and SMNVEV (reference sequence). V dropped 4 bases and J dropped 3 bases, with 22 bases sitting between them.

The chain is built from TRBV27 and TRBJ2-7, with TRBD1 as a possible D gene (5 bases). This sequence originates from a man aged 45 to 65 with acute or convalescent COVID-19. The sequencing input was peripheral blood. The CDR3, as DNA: TGTGCCAGCAGTTCGACTGGAACCCGGAAGGGGAACTACGAGCAGTACTTC. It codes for CASSSTGTRKGNYEQYF.